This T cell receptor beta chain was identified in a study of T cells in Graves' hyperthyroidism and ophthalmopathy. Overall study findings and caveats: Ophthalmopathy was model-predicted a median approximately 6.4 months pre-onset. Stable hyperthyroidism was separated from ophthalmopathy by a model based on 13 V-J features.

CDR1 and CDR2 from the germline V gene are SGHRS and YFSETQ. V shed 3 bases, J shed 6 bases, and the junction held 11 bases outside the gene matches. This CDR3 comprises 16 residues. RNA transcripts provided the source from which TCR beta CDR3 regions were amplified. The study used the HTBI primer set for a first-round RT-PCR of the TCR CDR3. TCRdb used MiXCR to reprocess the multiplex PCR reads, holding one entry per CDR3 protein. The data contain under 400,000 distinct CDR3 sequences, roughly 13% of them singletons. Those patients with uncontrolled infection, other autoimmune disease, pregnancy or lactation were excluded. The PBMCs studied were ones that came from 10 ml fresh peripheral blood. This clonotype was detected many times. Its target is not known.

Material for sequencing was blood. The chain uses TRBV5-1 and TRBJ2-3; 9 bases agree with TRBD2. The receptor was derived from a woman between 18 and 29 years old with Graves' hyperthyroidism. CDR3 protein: CASSSGDSGRPDTQYF. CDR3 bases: TGCGCCAGCAGCTCCGGGGACAGCGGGAGGCCCGATACGCAGTATTTT.